These 17 T cell receptor beta chains were sequenced from one sample in a study of blood T cell repertoires in COVID-19. The repertoire was sequenced with immunoSEQ multiplex PCR; TCRdb's copy has only in-frame clones and lacks some. The table includes approximately 240,000 clones, more than 75% detected once. Specimen: peripheral blood. The receptors stem from a man in his fifties or sixties who had recovered from COVID-19.

The chain couples TRBV18 to TRBJ2-1; 7 bases match TRBD1. This CDR3 contains 13 residues. Germline V gene data show CDR1 as KGHSH and CDR2 as LQKENI. The V gene end was trimmed by 4 bases and the J gene end by 6 bases; junction bases not matched to a gene: 3. CDR3 in amino acids: CASSQDRVNEQFF. As DNA, the CDR3 is TGTGCCAGCTCACAAGACAGGGTCAATGAGCAGTTCTTC. Filled out from reference TRBV18 and TRBJ2-1, the complete variable domain reads NAGVMQNPRHLVRRRGQEARLRCSPMKGHSHVYWYRQLPEEGLKFMVYLQKENIIDESGMPKERFSAEFPKEGPSILRIQQVVRGDSAAYFCASSQDRVNEQFFGPGTRLTVL.

The CDR3 sequence: CAWSRRFTDTQYF. CDR3 in DNA: TGTGCCTGGAGTCGGAGATTCACAGATACGCAGTATTTT. The rearrangement joins TRBV30 to TRBJ2-3; D gene uncertain. The CDR3 runs to 13 residues. Trimming pared 2 bases from V and 2 bases from J, leaving 8 bases between. Germline loops: CDR1 GTSNPN, CDR2 SVGIG (reference sequence).

This chain connects TRBV6-5 to TRBJ2-7, with D perhaps matching TRBD1 (6 bases). The CDR3 covers 14 residues. Germline CDR1 is MNHEY and CDR2 is SVGAGI. V shed 6 bases and J shed 5 bases, with 17 bases lying between them. CDR3 amino acids: CASSHDRSHNEQYF. CDR3 nucleotides: TGTGCCAGCAGCCACGACAGGTCTCACAACGAGCAGTACTTC.

The chain recombines TRBV2 with TRBJ2-3; TRBD2 aligns across 11 bases. The germline V gene has CDR1 SNHLY and CDR2 FYNNEI. The CDR3 loop spans 18 amino acids. J lost 3 bases, V lost 6 bases, and 14 bases had no gene match. CDR3 residues: CASRRGSGRAGRTDTQYF. DNA of the CDR3: TGTGCCAGCAGGAGGGGTAGCGGGAGGGCCGGGCGGACAGATACGCAGTATTTT.

The genes are TRBV6-5 and TRBJ2-7, with D possibly being TRBD2 (6 bases). CDR1 MNHEY and CDR2 SVGAGI come from the germline V gene. This CDR3 spans 15 amino acids. The V end was cut by 9 bases, the J end by 1 base, with 19 bases between. CDR3: CASWGSSSASYEQYF. The CDR3 DNA sequence: TGTGCCAGTTGGGGGTCGTCTAGCGCTTCCTACGAGCAGTACTTC.

The chain employs TRBV11-2 and TRBJ2-1; no reliable D call. This CDR3 has 12 residues. Trimming removed 5 bases at V and 7 bases at J, with 9 bases between. Germline CDR1 SGHAT, CDR2 FQNNGV. The CDR3 here is CASSPQWNEQFF. The CDR3 DNA reads TGTGCCAGCAGCCCCCAGTGGAATGAGCAGTTCTTC. The full variable domain, in which reference TRBV11-2 and TRBJ2-1 provide the parts outside the CDR3, is EAGVAQSPRYKIIEKRQSVAFWCNPISGHATLYWYQQILGQGPKLLIQFQNNGVVDDSQLPKDRFSAERLKGVDSTLKIQPAKLEDSAVYLCASSPQWNEQFFGPGTRLTVL.

The chain is built from TRBV4-1 and TRBJ2-3; 10 positions agree with TRBD2. V was clipped by 8 bases and J by 6 bases; unmatched bases: 11. This CDR3 has 15 residues. Looked up from germline, CDR1 is MGHRA and CDR2 is YSYEKL. The CDR3 region has the DNA TGCGCCAGCGCTCGATCTAGCGGGAGTTCGGATACGCAGTATTTT. Translating gives CASARSSGSSDTQYF.

V usage is TRBV5-6 and J usage is TRBJ2-5; the D gene is possibly TRBD2 (5 bases). The V and J ends lost 4 bases and 2 bases respectively, with 9 bases between them. Germline CDR1 SGHDT, CDR2 YYEEEE. CDR3 length equals 13 residues. The CDR3 reads CASSQRGQETQYF. The DNA of the CDR3 is TGTGCCAGCAGCCAACGGGGTCAAGAGACCCAGTACTTC.

V is TRBV11-2 and J is TRBJ2-1; 12 bases align to TRBD2. Germline V gene sequence: CDR1 SGHAT, CDR2 FQNNGV. Trimming cost V 5 bases and J 14 bases; bases outside gene matches: 7. This CDR3 has 13 amino acids. Here the CDR3 DNA reads TGTGCCAGCAGCCCGGGGGCTAGCGGGAGGGAGTTCTTC. The encoded protein is CASSPGASGREFF. The full variable domain, in which reference TRBV11-2 and TRBJ2-1 provide the parts outside the CDR3, is EAGVAQSPRYKIIEKRQSVAFWCNPISGHATLYWYQQILGQGPKLLIQFQNNGVVDDSQLPKDRFSAERLKGVDSTLKIQPAKLEDSAVYLCASSPGASGREFFGPGTRLTVL.

The chain uses TRBV6-1 and TRBJ2-4; TRBD2 matches 7 bases. Trimming removed 3 bases from V and 7 bases from J; junction bases left unmatched: 9. CDR1 is MNHNS and CDR2 is SASEGT in the germline V gene. The CDR3 runs to 15 residues. The CDR3 region is CASSEWREPRNIQYF. In DNA form, the CDR3 reads TGTGCCAGCAGTGAGTGGCGGGAGCCTAGGAACATTCAGTACTTC.

This clone was counted only a few times. The chain couples TRBV6-5 to TRBJ2-7; D unclear. Trimming removed 7 bases from V and 2 bases from J, with 12 bases in between. Per germline, CDR1 MNHEY and CDR2 SVGAGI. The CDR3 consists of 13 residues. As DNA, the CDR3 is TGTGCCAGCACAGAGGCAGTCACCTACGAGCAGTACTTC. Translating it yields CASTEAVTYEQYF.

The rearrangement joins TRBV3-1 (or the pseudogene TRBV3-2) to TRBJ2-1; a weak D match, TRBD1 (6 bases). The V gene's germline CDR1 is LGHDT and CDR2 YNNKEL (reference sequence). The CDR3 spans 15 residues. V was clipped by 1 base and J by 8 bases, with 15 bases between them. CDR3 region: CASSQVGNRVHEQFF. The CDR3 DNA reads as TGTGCCAGCAGCCAAGTAGGAAACAGGGTCCATGAGCAGTTCTTC.

This clone appeared a few times. V gene TRBV5-1 combines with J gene TRBJ2-7; the match to TRBD2 covers 11 bases. Per germline, CDR1 SGHRS and CDR2 YFSETQ. The CDR3 has 19 amino acids. The junction had 15 bases not matched to a gene; V was cut back by 1 base and J by 3 bases. As DNA, the CDR3 is TGCGCCAGCAGCTTGTTAACTAGCGGGAGTAAAGAGAGGGGCTACGAGCAGTACTTC. Protein sequence: CASSLLTSGSKERGYEQYF.

The V and J genes are TRBV7-2 and TRBJ2-5, with TRBD2 identical over 15 bases. J was trimmed by 5 bases and V by 5 bases; bases with no gene match: 3. This CDR3 has 15 amino acids. Germline V lookup: CDR1 SGHTA, CDR2 FQGNSA. The CDR3 here is CASSAGTSGRETQYF. DNA of the CDR3: TGTGCCAGCAGCGCAGGGACTAGCGGGAGGGAGACCCAGTACTTC. The entire variable domain, with the rest obtained from reference TRBV7-2 and TRBJ2-5, is as follows: GAGVSQSPSNKVTEKGKDVELRCDPISGHTALYWYRQSLGQGLEFLIYFQGNSAPDKSGLPSDRFSAERTGGSVSTLTIQRTQQEDSAVYLCASSAGTSGRETQYFGPGTRLLVL.

The J gene is TRBJ2-1, the V gene TRBV28; 8 positions agree with TRBD1. V was pared by 1 base and J by 10 bases, with 6 bases of the junction left unmatched. The CDR3 spans 14 residues. Germline loops: CDR1 MDHEN, CDR2 SYDVKM. CDR3 sequence reads: CASSLFRGRTEQFF. In DNA form, the CDR3 reads TGTGCCAGCAGTTTATTCAGGGGGCGTACGGAGCAGTTCTTC. The complete variable domain, with remaining parts taken from reference TRBV28 and TRBJ2-1, reads DVKVTQSSRYLVKRTGEKVFLECVQDMDHENMFWYRQDPGLGLRLIYFSYDVKMKEKGDIPEGYSVSREKKERFSLILESASTNQTSMYLCASSLFRGRTEQFFGPGTRLTVL.

The rearrangement joins TRBV7-8 to TRBJ1-3; maybe TRBD1 (5 bases). The CDR3 is 16 amino acids. Germline lookup yields CDR1 SGHVS and CDR2 FQNEAQ. Trimming took 2 bases from V and 4 from J, leaving 15 bases between them. CDR3 sequence reads: CASSLIGRVGGNTIYF. The CDR3 bases are TGTGCCAGCAGCTTAATTGGCAGGGTGGGCGGAAACACCATATATTTT.

With respect to this clone: The sample contains more than one DNA sequence encoding this CDR3. The chain links TRBV19 to TRBJ2-1, with a tentative D call TRBD2 (6 bases). This CDR3 has 14 amino acids. V was shortened by 4 bases and J by 3 bases, with 10 bases between the two germline ends. Germline V gene sequence: CDR1 LNHDA, CDR2 SQIVND (reference sequence). The CDR3 DNA is TGTGCCAGTAGTACAGGGACTGGCTACAATGAGCAGTTCTTC. This gives the protein CASSTGTGYNEQFF.